The clone carrying this T cell receptor (beta chain) came up a few times. Its antigen is as yet unknown. The sample originates from a study of T-cell memory formation after mild COVID-19. Across the study: TCR clusters were largely donor specific.

The study's findings and limits: Contracting clones from day 15 to 85 showed balanced CD4/CD8; later expanders favored CD4+. Of the contracting clones, CD4+ ones lay mainly in CM and EM, and CD8+ ones in EMRA.

It was 5'RACE with constant-segment primers that produced the TCR alpha and TCR beta cDNA libraries, which carried sample barcodes and UMIs. MiXCR, applied by TCRdb to the 5' RACE reads, yields one record per CDR3 protein. The sample has around 220,000 distinct CDR3 sequences; roughly 17% are singletons. V lost 0 bases and J lost 2, with 16 bases in between. This CDR3 region has 18 residues. Germline V gives CDR1 LGHDT, CDR2 YNNKEL (reference sequence). Sequencing was performed on PBMCs or a T cell subset sorted from them (not recorded which). The chain is built from TRBV3-1 and TRBJ2-2; D may correspond to TRBD1 or TRBD2 (5 bases each). The clonotype comes from a man aged 18 to 30 who had mild COVID-19 (a few samples of this study predate the infection). Cell type and time point are not known. As DNA, the CDR3 is TGTGCCAGCAGCCAAGACTACCCGGGACCCACAAACACCGGGGAGCTGTTTTTT. This translates into CASSQDYPGPTNTGELFF. The full variable domain, completed using reference TRBV3-1 and TRBJ2-2, is DTAVSQTPKYLVTQMGNDKSIKCEQNLGHDTMYWYKQDSKKFLKIMFSYNNKELIINETVPNRFSPKSPDKAHLNLHINSLELGDSAVYFCASSQDYPGPTNTGELFFGEGSRLTVL.